This T cell receptor beta chain appears in the sequencing data of a study of human CD8 memory T cell subsets (TCRdb year 2020). Study-level background: To assess clonal relationships, the TCRbeta repertoires of stem-like (TSTEM), progenitor exhausted-like (TPEX) and effector memory CD8+ T cell subsets were compared. Six donors each provided TSTEM, TPEX and effector memory subsets, and TCRbeta repertoires were obtained from all six. The full study reports these points: TSTEM and TPEX subsets showed similarly high normalized Shannon-Wiener diversity, whereas effector memory subsets were comparatively less diverse. Clonotypes were shared with effector memory cells by both stem-like subsets, but only minimal overlap was found between TSTEM and TPEX repertoires, suggesting distinct antigen spectra. Only TCRbeta chains were sequenced, and the repertoire comparisons were based on over five donors and tested using paired t-tests with Bonferroni correction. Greater repertoire diversity in TSTEM than in TPEX subsets was suggested by Chao1 estimates, potentially reflecting a broader range of specificities.

Peripheral blood mononuclear cells were isolated from healthy donor buffy coats by density gradient separation. The study enriched total CD8+ T cells through negative magnetic separation using EasySep or MojoSort CD8+ T cell isolation kits. An RNeasy Mini Kit was used to extract total RNA from duplicate vials of roughly 150,000 sorted CD8+ T cells per subset. The PBMCs were used fresh or after being cryopreserved in fetal bovine serum with around 10% DMSO. Fluorescence-activated cell sorting on a FACSAria III was used to sort CD8+ T cell subsets to purity. Worth noting for this clonotype: Its antigen is still unknown.

From the cysteine up to the phenylalanine, the CDR3 has a length of 12 residues. This entry has no DNA. Taken from the germline V gene (reference sequence), the CDR1 and CDR2 loops are SEHNR and FQNEAQ. The data were produced on a NextSeq 550. A Human TCR Profiling Kit was used to prepare UMI-labeled 5' RACE TCRbeta libraries. The same number of PCR cycles was used to prepare all TCRbeta libraries in parallel. Under the source paper's analysis protocol: Each TCRbeta library contained between roughly 2,600 and 18,000 functional CDR3beta clonotypes. MIGEC 1.2.9 handled UMI extraction and consensus assembly, with a minimum of three reads required per UMI. In-frame CDR3beta repertoires were extracted with MiXCR 3.0.3. Diversity metrics were computed in VDJtools 1.2.1 after downsampling each sample to 42,000 randomly selected UMIs. For each sample pair, the repertoire overlap metrics D, R and F2 were calculated in VDJtools using the top 3,000 clones. TCRdb reprocessed the public reads and reports one entry per CDR3 protein sequence, without DNA. The authors' filters were not applied to this entry. The sample's own table lists roughly 6,200 distinct CDR3 sequences. The top ten clonotypes cover roughly 36% of the sample.

The clonotype comes from a human donor in good health. What was sequenced was CD8+ effector memory T cells (TEM) sorted from PBMCs. The cell subset or site label for this specimen denotes: effector memory CD8 T cells, CCR7- CD45RO+ CD95+. This chain is built from TRBV7-9 and TRBJ2-5. The CDR3 amino acid sequence is: CASSQYQETQYF.